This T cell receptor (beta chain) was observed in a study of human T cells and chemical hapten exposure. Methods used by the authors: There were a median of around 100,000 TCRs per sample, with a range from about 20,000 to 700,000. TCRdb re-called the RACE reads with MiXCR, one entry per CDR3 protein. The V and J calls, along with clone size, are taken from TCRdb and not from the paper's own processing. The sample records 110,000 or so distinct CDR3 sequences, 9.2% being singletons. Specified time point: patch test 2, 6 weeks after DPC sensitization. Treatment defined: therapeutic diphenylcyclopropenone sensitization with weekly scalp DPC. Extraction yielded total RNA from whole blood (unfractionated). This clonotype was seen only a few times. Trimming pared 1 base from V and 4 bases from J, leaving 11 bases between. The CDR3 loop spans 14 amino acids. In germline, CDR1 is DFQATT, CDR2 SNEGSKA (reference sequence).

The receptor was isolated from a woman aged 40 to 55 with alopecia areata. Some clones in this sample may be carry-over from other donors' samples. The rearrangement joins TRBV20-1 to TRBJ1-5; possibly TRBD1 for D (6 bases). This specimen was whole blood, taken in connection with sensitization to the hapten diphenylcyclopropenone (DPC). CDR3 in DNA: TGCAGTGCTAGAGCAGGGGAAGTTAATCAGCCCCAGCATTTT. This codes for CSARAGEVNQPQHF.